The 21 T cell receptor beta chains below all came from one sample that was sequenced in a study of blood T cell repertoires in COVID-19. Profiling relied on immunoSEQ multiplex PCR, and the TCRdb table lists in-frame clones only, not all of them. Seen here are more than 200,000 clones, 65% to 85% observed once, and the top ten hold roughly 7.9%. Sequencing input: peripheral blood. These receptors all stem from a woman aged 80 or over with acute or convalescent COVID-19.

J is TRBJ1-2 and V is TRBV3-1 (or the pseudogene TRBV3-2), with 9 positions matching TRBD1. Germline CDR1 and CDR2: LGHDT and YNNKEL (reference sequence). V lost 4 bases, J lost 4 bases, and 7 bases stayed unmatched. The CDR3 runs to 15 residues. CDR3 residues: CASSPRTGAGYGYTF. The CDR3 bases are TGTGCCAGCAGCCCCCGGACAGGGGCGGGCTATGGCTACACCTTC.

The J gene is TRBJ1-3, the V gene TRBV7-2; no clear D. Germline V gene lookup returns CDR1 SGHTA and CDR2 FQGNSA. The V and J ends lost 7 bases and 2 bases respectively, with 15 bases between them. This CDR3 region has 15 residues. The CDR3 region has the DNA TGTGCCAGCACCATCGGAGGGATAGCTGGAAACACCATATATTTT. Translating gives CASTIGGIAGNTIYF.

CDR3 loop: CASSLGGPGTGELFF. The DNA of the CDR3 is TGTGCCAGCAGCCTCGGAGGGCCTGGGACCGGGGAGCTGTTTTTT. V gene TRBV6-5 combines with J gene TRBJ2-2; perhaps TRBD2 as D (6 bases). Trimming pared 6 bases from V and 5 bases from J, leaving 16 bases between. The CDR3 has 15 amino acids. Germline values: CDR1 MNHEY, CDR2 SVGAGI.

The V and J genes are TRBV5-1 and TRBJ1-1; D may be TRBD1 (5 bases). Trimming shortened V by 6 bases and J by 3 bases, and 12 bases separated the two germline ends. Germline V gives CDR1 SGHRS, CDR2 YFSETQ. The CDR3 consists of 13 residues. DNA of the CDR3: TGCGCCAGCATGTTACAGGATGACACTGAAGCTTTCTTT. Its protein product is CASMLQDDTEAFF.

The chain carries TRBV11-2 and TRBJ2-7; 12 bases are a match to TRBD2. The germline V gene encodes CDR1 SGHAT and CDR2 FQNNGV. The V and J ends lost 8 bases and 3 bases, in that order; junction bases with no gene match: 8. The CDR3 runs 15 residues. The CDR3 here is CASASLAGGDYEQYF. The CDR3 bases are TGTGCCAGCGCTTCCCTAGCGGGGGGGGACTACGAGCAGTACTTC.

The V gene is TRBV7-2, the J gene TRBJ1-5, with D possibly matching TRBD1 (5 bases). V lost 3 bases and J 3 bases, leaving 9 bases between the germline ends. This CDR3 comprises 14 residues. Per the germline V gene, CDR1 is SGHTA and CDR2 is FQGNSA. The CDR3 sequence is CASSFKGFNQPQHF. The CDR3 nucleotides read TGTGCCAGCAGCTTTAAGGGGTTCAATCAGCCCCAGCATTTT. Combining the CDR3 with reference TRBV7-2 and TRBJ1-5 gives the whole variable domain GAGVSQSPSNKVTEKGKDVELRCDPISGHTALYWYRQSLGQGLEFLIYFQGNSAPDKSGLPSDRFSAERTGGSVSTLTIQRTQQEDSAVYLCASSFKGFNQPQHFGDGTRLSIL.

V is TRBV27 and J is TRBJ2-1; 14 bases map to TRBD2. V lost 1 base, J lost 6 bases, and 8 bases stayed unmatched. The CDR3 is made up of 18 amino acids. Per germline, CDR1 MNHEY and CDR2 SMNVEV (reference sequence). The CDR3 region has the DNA TGTGCCAGCAGTTTATTCCGGGGACTAGCGGGGGAGCTCAATGAGCAGTTCTTC. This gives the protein CASSLFRGLAGELNEQFF.

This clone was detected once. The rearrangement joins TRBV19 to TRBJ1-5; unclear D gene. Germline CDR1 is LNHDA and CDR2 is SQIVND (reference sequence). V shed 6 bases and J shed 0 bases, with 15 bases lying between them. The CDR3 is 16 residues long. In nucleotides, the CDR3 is TGTGCCAGTAGCGCGCCTCGGCAGGTTAGCAATCAGCCCCAGCATTTT. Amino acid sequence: CASSAPRQVSNQPQHF.

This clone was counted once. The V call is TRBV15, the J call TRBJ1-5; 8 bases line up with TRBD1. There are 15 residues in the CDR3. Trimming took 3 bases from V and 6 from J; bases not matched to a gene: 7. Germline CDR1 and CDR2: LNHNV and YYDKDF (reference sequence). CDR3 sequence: CATSRKDREFQPQHF. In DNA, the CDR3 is TGTGCCACCAGCAGGAAGGACAGGGAGTTTCAGCCCCAGCATTTT.

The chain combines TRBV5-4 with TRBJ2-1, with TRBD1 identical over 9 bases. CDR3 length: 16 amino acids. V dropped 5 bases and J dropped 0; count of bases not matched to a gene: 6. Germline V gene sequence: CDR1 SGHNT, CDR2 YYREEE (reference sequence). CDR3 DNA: TGTGCCAGCAGAACAGGACAGGGGAGCTCCTACAATGAGCAGTTCTTC. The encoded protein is CASRTGQGSSYNEQFF.

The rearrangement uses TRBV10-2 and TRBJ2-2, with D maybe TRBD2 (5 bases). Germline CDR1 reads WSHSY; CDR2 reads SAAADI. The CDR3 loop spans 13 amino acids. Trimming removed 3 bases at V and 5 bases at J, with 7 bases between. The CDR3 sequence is CASSEPGTGELFF. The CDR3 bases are TGCGCCAGCAGTGAACCGGGGACCGGGGAGCTGTTTTTT.

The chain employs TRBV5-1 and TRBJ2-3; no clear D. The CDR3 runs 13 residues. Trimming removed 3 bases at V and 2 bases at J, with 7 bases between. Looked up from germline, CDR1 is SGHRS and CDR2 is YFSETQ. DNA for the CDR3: TGCGCCAGCAGCTACGACTTCACAGATACGCAGTATTTT. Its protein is CASSYDFTDTQYF.

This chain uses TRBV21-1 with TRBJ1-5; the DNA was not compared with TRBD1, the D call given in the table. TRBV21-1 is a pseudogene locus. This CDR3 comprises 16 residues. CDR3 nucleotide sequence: TGTGCCAGCAGCACAGGGACAGGCCTTCCCAATCAGCCCCAGCATTTT. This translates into CASSTGTGLPNQPQHF.

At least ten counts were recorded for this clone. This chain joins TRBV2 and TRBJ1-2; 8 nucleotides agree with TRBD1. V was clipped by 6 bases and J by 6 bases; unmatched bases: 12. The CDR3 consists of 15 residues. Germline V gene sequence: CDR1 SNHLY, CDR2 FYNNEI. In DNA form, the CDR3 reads TGTGCCAGCAGCGTCAGGGGGCGAGGTGAGAATGGCTACACCTTC. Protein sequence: CASSVRGRGENGYTF. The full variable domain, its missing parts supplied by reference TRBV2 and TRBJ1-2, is EPEVTQTPSHQVTQMGQEVILRCVPISNHLYFYWYRQILGQKVEFLVSFYNNEISEKSEIFDDQFSVERPDGSNFTLKIRSTKLEDSAMYFCASSVRGRGENGYTFGSGTRLTVV.

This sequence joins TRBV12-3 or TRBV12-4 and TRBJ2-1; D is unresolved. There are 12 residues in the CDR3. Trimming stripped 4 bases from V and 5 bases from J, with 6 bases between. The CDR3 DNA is TGTGCCAGCAGTTCCCGGGACAATGAGCAGTTCTTC. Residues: CASSSRDNEQFF.

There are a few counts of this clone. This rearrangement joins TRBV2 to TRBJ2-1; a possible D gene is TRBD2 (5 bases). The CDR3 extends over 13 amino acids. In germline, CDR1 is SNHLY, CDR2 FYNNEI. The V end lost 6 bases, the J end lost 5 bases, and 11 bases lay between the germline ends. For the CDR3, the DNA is TGTGCCAGCAGACCGGGGTTGCACAATGAGCAGTTCTTC. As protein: CASRPGLHNEQFF.

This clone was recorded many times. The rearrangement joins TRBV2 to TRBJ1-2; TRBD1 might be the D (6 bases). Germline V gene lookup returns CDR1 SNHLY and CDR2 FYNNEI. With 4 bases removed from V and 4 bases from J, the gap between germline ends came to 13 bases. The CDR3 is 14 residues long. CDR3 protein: CASSVSRDTYGYTF. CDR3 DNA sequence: TGTGCCAGCAGTGTCTCCCGGGACACCTATGGCTACACCTTC.

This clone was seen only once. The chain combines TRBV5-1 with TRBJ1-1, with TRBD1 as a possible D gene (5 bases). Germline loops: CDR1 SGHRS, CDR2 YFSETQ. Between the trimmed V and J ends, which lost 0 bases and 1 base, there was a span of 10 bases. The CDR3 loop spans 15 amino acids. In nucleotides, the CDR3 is TGCGCCAGCAGCTTGGTTTTTCAGGGGAACACTGAAGCTTTCTTT. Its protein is CASSLVFQGNTEAFF.

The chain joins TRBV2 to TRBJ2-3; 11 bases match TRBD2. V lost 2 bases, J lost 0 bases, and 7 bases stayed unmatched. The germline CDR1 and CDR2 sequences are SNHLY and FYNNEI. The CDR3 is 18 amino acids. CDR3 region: CASSEWVLAGGSTDTQYF. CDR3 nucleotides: TGTGCCAGCAGTGAATGGGTCCTAGCGGGAGGTAGCACAGATACGCAGTATTTT.

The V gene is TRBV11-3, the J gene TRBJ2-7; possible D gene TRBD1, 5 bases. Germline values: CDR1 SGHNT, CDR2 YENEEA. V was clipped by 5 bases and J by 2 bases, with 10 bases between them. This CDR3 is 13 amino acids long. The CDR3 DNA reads TGTGCCAGCAGCCCCCCGACAGCCTACGAGCAGTACTTC. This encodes CASSPPTAYEQYF.

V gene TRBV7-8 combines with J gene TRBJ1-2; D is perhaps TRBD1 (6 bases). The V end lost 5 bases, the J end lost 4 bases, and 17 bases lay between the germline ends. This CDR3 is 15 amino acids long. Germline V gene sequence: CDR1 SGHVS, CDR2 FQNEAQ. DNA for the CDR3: TGTGCCAGCAGCCTTGAGGTTGGACAGTCCTATGGCTACACCTTC. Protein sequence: CASSLEVGQSYGYTF.